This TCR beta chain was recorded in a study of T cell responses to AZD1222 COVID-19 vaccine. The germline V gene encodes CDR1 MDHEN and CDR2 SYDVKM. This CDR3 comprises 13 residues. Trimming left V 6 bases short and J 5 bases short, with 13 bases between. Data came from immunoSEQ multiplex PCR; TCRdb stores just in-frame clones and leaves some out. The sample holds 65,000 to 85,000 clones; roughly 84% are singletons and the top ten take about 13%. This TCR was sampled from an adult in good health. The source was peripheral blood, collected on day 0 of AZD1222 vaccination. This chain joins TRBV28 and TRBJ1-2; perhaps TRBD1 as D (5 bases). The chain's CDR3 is CASSPGTQYGYTF. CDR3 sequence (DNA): TGTGCCAGCAGCCCAGGGACTCAATATGGCTACACCTTC.